This T cell receptor (beta chain) was captured in a study of spatial heterogeneity in lung cancer. Whole-study results and caveats: Nonsynonymous mutations, ubiquitous and regional, were tracked respectively by counts of ubiquitous and regional expanded TCRs. Tumor mutation counts were tracked by expanded intratumoral alpha and beta TCR counts.

This clonotype was counted at least ten times. What it binds is unknown. Because the library targeted alpha chains, this beta chain is an off-target read whose size means little. One entry per CDR3 protein results from TCRdb running MiXCR on the 5' RACE reads. The table shows around 7,900 distinct CDR3 sequences, with 14% occurring only once. The time point denotes: sample taken at primary tumor resection. Donors were some 72 untreated early-stage non-small cell lung cancer patients. Sequenced material: lung tumor tissue, taken at surgery. The TCR comes from a female donor with early-stage non-small cell lung cancer.

In DNA form, the CDR3 reads TGTGCCAGTTTTACACGGGGACGGACCTACGAGCAGTACTTC. Its translation: CASFTRGRTYEQYF. This chain links TRBV6-5 with TRBJ2-7; D may match TRBD1 or TRBD2 (5 bases each). The CDR3 consists of 14 residues. Germline CDR1 reads MNHEY; CDR2 reads SVGAGI. Trimming pared 9 bases from V and 2 bases from J, leaving 17 bases between.